One sample yielded the 21 T cell receptor beta chains listed below, sequenced in a study of T cell repertoires in cytomegalovirus infection. Each CDR3 protein is one row after TCRdb ran MiXCR on the reads. The data contain about 490,000 distinct CDR3 sequences, approximately 15% of them seen just once; the ten biggest clones take up roughly a quarter. The sequencing input was CD8+ T cells from PBMCs. These receptors all come from a human donor in good health (CMV status not recorded). Some clones in this sample may be carry-over from other donors' samples.

This clonotype was counted ten times or more. The chain combines TRBV19 with TRBJ2-3; 10 nucleotides line up with TRBD2. The CDR3 has 14 residues. Germline assignment: CDR1 LNHDA and CDR2 SQIVND (reference sequence). The J segment lost 5 bases and the V segment lost 4 bases, leaving 3 bases of the junction unmatched. The CDR3 is CASSTKRGGDTQYF. The CDR3 DNA sequence: TGTGCCAGTAGTACCAAGCGGGGGGGAGATACGCAGTATTTT.

To note about this clonotype: A much larger clone sits a single nucleotide away, making a read error possible. The CDR3 ends on some other residue instead of the conserved phenylalanine or tryptophan, so this is likely a read error. The CDR3 spells CASSRAGGVQETQYL. The CDR3 nucleotides read TGTGCCAGCAGCCGAGCGGGGGGGGTCCAAGAGACCCAGTACTTA. V gene TRBV2 combines with J gene TRBJ2-5, with 10 bases identical to TRBD2. This CDR3 comprises 15 residues. The germline V gene encodes CDR1 SNHLY and CDR2 FYNNEI. Unmatched junction bases numbered 5, after V lost 6 bases and J lost 1 base.

Only a few counts were recorded for this clonotype. The chain joins TRBV4-2 to TRBJ2-3, with D possibly matching TRBD1 (7 bases). Germline CDR1 reads LGHNA; CDR2 reads YNFKEQ. The CDR3 length is 16 residues. V was cut by 4 bases and J by 1 base, with 15 bases left in between. The CDR3 here is CASSPGGGGRTDTQYF. The CDR3 nucleotides read TGTGCCAGCAGCCCCGGAGGGGGCGGGCGCACAGATACGCAGTATTTT.

The rearrangement links TRBV2 to TRBJ1-3, with TRBD1 matching 7 bases. The CDR3 covers 16 residues. J gave up 8 bases and V 4 bases, and 14 bases lay outside the gene matches. Germline-derived CDR1 and CDR2 are SNHLY and FYNNEI. Here the CDR3 DNA reads TGTGCCAGCAGTGCTATTTTGGGACAGATTCGAGACACCATATATTTT. It yields the protein CASSAILGQIRDTIYF.

In its sample, this clonotype was seen a few times. The genes are TRBV3-1 and TRBJ2-4; possible D gene TRBD2, 5 bases. CDR3 length equals 17 residues. Per the germline V gene, CDR1 is LGHDT and CDR2 is YNNKEL (reference sequence). Trimming took off 4 bases at V and 1 base at J, with 17 bases between the two ends. CDR3 region: CASSPSATGSAKNIQYF. CDR3 sequence (DNA): TGTGCCAGCAGCCCGTCGGCAACGGGGTCGGCCAAAAACATTCAGTACTTC.

This clonotype has just a few counts. The DNA for the CDR3 is TGCGCCAGCAGCTACCTCACTGGCGAGCAGTACTTC. It translates to CASSYLTGEQYF. The rearrangement joins TRBV5-1 to TRBJ2-7; D ambiguous. CDR3 length equals 12 residues. V was clipped by 3 bases and J by 6 bases, with 10 bases between them. Germline values: CDR1 SGHRS, CDR2 YFSETQ. Together with reference TRBV5-1 and TRBJ2-7, the CDR3 gives the full variable domain: KAGVTQTPRYLIKTRGQQVTLSCSPISGHRSVSWYQQTPGQGLQFLFEYFSETQRNKGNFPGRFSGRQFSNSRSEMNVSTLELGDSALYLCASSYLTGEQYFGPGTRLTVT.

Many counts were recorded for this clonotype. The chain employs TRBV11-2 and TRBJ2-7; 7 nucleotides match TRBD1. Trimming removed 5 bases from V and 1 base from J; junction bases left unmatched: 8. CDR3 size: 15 residues. Germline CDR1 SGHAT, CDR2 FQNNGV. Here the CDR3 reads CASSLEAGGSYEQYF. CDR3 coding DNA: TGTGCCAGCAGCCTTGAGGCAGGGGGTTCCTACGAGCAGTACTTC. Using reference TRBV11-2 and TRBJ2-7 for the parts outside the CDR3, the full variable domain is EAGVAQSPRYKIIEKRQSVAFWCNPISGHATLYWYQQILGQGPKLLIQFQNNGVVDDSQLPKDRFSAERLKGVDSTLKIQPAKLEDSAVYLCASSLEAGGSYEQYFGPGTRLTVT.

The sample holds a few counts of this clonotype. V usage is TRBV28 and J usage is TRBJ1-1; D possibly corresponds to TRBD1 (5 bases). Trimming took 0 bases from V and 1 from J, leaving 12 bases between them. CDR3 length equals 16 residues. The V gene's germline CDR1 is MDHEN and CDR2 SYDVKM. The CDR3 sequence is CASSLWAGAANTEAFF. The DNA of the CDR3 is TGTGCCAGCAGTTTATGGGCCGGGGCAGCGAACACTGAAGCTTTCTTT.

This clonotype was recorded at least ten times. The chain couples TRBV19 to TRBJ1-1; no clear D gene. This CDR3 has 13 amino acids. The germline CDR1 and CDR2 sequences are LNHDA and SQIVND (reference sequence). Trimming took 5 bases from V and 7 from J, leaving 14 bases between them. In DNA, the CDR3 is TGTGCCAGTAGTCCTGGGAGTCTATATGAAGCTTTCTTT. This codes for CASSPGSLYEAFF.

This clonotype was counted only a few times. The genes are TRBV6-1 and TRBJ2-5; D is possibly TRBD1 or TRBD2 (6 bases each). Germline V gene lookup returns CDR1 MNHNS and CDR2 SASEGT. The CDR3 extends over 15 amino acids. Trimming left V 6 bases short and J 2 bases short, with 16 bases between. The CDR3, as DNA: TGTGCCAGCAGCCCCACCGGGGGCCCGCAAGAGACCCAGTACTTC. Translated, it gives CASSPTGGPQETQYF.

This clonotype was recorded at least ten times. The chain joins TRBV7-8 to TRBJ2-7, with D tentatively TRBD2 (6 bases). The V and J ends lost 7 bases and 3 bases respectively, with 19 bases between them. CDR3 length equals 15 residues. Germline CDR1 SGHVS, CDR2 FQNEAQ. CDR3: CASIETRGSLYEQYF. Here the CDR3 DNA reads TGTGCCAGCATCGAGACTAGAGGGTCTCTCTACGAGCAGTACTTC.

A few counts support this clonotype. The CDR3 region is CSARPGLTSYPDQPQHF. CDR3 bases: TGCAGTGCTAGACCGGGGTTGACCTCCTATCCCGATCAGCCCCAGCATTTT. The V call is TRBV20-1, the J call TRBJ1-5; D gene uncertain. The CDR3 has 17 residues. Trimming took 2 bases from V and 5 from J, leaving 22 bases between them. The germline V gene encodes CDR1 DFQATT and CDR2 SNEGSKA (reference sequence).

This clonotype was counted at least ten times. V usage is TRBV4-1 and J usage is TRBJ1-5; TRBD1 agrees at 9 bases. V was pared by 5 bases and J by 1 base, with 3 bases of the junction left unmatched. This CDR3 has 15 amino acids. CDR1 and CDR2 from the germline V gene are MGHRA and YSYEKL. The CDR3 spells CASSLDRGSNQPQHF. CDR3 bases: TGCGCCAGCAGCTTGGACAGGGGCAGCAATCAGCCCCAGCATTTT.

The chain carries TRBV7-4 and TRBJ2-1; no definite D call. V lost 3 bases and J lost 5, with 11 bases in between. The germline V gene has CDR1 SGHVT and CDR2 SQSDAQ. The length of the CDR3 is 14 residues. Written as DNA, the CDR3 is TGTGCCAGCAGCTTCGTTCCGCACCACAATGAGCAGTTCTTC. Translating gives CASSFVPHHNEQFF.

This clonotype was picked up many times. The chain joins TRBV6-2 or TRBV6-3 to TRBJ2-1, with D possibly TRBD1 on 5 matching bases. CDR1 MNHEY and CDR2 SVGEGT come from the germline V gene. The CDR3 runs 14 residues. V lost 1 base to trimming and J lost 10 bases, with 14 bases between them. CDR3 amino acids: CASSYYTQGSEQFF. Here the CDR3 DNA reads TGTGCCAGCAGTTACTACACGCAGGGTTCCGAGCAGTTCTTC.

This clonotype was counted many times. The chain is built from TRBV7-9 and TRBJ2-7, with 8 positions matching TRBD1. CDR3 size: 15 residues. Trimming removed 2 bases from V and 4 bases from J; junction bases left unmatched: 7. Germline CDR1 reads SEHNR; CDR2 reads FQNEAQ (reference sequence). Written as DNA, the CDR3 is TGTGCCAGCAGCTTATTGGGAGGACAGGGATACGAGCAGTACTTC. Its translation is CASSLLGGQGYEQYF.

This clonotype was detected many times. The chain joins TRBV20-1 to TRBJ1-5; D is possibly TRBD1 (6 bases). The CDR3 spans 16 residues. Germline V gene sequence: CDR1 DFQATT, CDR2 SNEGSKA (reference sequence). Trimming left V 5 bases short and J 0 bases short, with 17 bases between. For the CDR3, the DNA is TGCAGTGCTGCCCAATTCGACAGGATTAGCAATCAGCCCCAGCATTTT. It codes for CSAAQFDRISNQPQHF.

The chain couples TRBV6-6 to TRBJ1-5, with D unresolved. Germline lookup yields CDR1 MNHNY and CDR2 SVGAGI (reference sequence). The V gene lost 7 bases and the J gene lost 3 bases, with 16 bases spanning the gap. The CDR3 extends over 15 amino acids. In DNA, the CDR3 is TGTGCCAGCAACGTGGGCCCCGAATACAATCAGCCCCAGCATTTT. It encodes CASNVGPEYNQPQHF.

As regards this clonotype: A much more abundant neighbour one base away suggests this may be a read error. CDR3 nucleotide sequence: TGTGCCAGCAGCCCCGGACAGGGGAGCTTAGATACGCAGTATTTT. Translation gives CASSPGQGSLDTQYF. The rearrangement joins TRBV7-4 to TRBJ2-3, with TRBD1 matching 9 bases. V trimming: 5 bases; J trimming: 5 bases; junction bases outside the gene matches: 8. The CDR3 is made up of 15 amino acids. CDR1 is SGHVT and CDR2 is SQSDAQ in the germline V gene. The full variable domain, in which reference TRBV7-4 and TRBJ2-3 provide the parts outside the CDR3, is GAGVSQSPRYKVAKRGRDVALRCDSISGHVTLYWYRQTLGQGSEVLTYSQSDAQRDKSGRPSGRFSAERPERSVSTLKIQRTEQGDSAVYLCASSPGQGSLDTQYFGPGTRLTVL.

This clonotype was seen a handful of times. The chain uses TRBV20-1 and TRBJ2-7; D is unresolved. The CDR3 length is 11 residues. V lost 6 bases and J 6 bases, leaving 12 bases between the germline ends. Germline loops: CDR1 DFQATT, CDR2 SNEGSKA (reference sequence). The CDR3 is CSAPVVGEQYF. CDR3 bases: TGCAGTGCCCCCGTGGTCGGCGAGCAGTACTTC.

The CDR3 region is CASSSSSLRPETYNEQFF. CDR3 in DNA: TGCGCCAGCAGCTCCTCCTCATTAAGGCCGGAAACCTACAATGAGCAGTTCTTC. J is TRBJ2-1 and V is TRBV5-1; D gene unclear. The CDR3 covers 18 residues. V shed 3 bases and J shed 2 bases, with 21 bases lying between them. Looked up from germline, CDR1 is SGHRS and CDR2 is YFSETQ.